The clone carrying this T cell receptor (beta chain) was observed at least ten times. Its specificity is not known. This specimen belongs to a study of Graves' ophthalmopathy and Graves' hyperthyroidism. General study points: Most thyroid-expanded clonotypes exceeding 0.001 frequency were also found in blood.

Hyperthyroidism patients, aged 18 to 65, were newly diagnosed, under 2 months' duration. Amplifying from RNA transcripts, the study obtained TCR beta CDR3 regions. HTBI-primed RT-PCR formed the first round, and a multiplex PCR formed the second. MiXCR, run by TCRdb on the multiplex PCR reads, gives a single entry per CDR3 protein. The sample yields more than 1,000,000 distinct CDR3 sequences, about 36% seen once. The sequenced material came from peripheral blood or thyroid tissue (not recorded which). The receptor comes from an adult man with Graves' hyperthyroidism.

The CDR3 DNA follows: TGCAGCGTTATTGGGGTAGCGGAGACCCAGTACTTC. Protein sequence: CSVIGVAETQYF. This sequence joins TRBV29-1 and TRBJ2-5; tentative D call: TRBD2 (5 bases). This CDR3 is 12 amino acids long. Germline-derived CDR1 and CDR2 are SQVTM and ANQGSEA. V gave up 5 bases and J gave up 5 bases, with 12 bases separating them. Filled out from reference TRBV29-1 and TRBJ2-5, the complete variable domain reads SAVISQKPSRDICQRGTSLTIQCQVDSQVTMMFWYRQQPGQSLTLIATANQGSEATYESGFVIDKFPISRPNLTFSTLTVSNMSPEDSSIYLCSVIGVAETQYFGPGTRLLVL.